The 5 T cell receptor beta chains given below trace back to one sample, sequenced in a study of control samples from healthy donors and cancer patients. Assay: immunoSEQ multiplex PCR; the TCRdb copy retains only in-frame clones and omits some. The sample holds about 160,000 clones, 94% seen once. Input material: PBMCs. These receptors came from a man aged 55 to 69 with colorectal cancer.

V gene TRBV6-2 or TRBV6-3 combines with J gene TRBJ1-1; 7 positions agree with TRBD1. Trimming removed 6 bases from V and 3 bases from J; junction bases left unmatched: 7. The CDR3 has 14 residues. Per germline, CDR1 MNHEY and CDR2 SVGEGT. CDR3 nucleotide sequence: TGTGCCAGCAGCGGGAGGGGGCCCGACACTGAAGCTTTCTTT. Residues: CASSGRGPDTEAFF.

CDR3 bases: TGTGCCAGCAGTTTGGGAGGGGTCCAAGAGACCCAGTACTTC. Translated: CASSLGGVQETQYF. The J gene is TRBJ2-5, the V gene TRBV28; 7 positions match TRBD2. Germline V lookup: CDR1 MDHEN, CDR2 SYDVKM. After removal of 3 bases from V and 1 base from J, the junction contained 2 bases not matched to a gene. The CDR3 has 14 residues. Combining the CDR3 with reference TRBV28 and TRBJ2-5 gives the whole variable domain DVKVTQSSRYLVKRTGEKVFLECVQDMDHENMFWYRQDPGLGLRLIYFSYDVKMKEKGDIPEGYSVSREKKERFSLILESASTNQTSMYLCASSLGGVQETQYFGPGTRLLVL.

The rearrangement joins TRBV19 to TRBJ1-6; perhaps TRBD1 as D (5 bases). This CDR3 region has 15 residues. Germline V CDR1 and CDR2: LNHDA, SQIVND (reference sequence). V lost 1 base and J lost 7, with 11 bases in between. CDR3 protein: CASSIGGVGNSPLHF. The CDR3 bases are TGTGCCAGTAGTATAGGAGGGGTCGGCAATTCACCCCTCCACTTT.

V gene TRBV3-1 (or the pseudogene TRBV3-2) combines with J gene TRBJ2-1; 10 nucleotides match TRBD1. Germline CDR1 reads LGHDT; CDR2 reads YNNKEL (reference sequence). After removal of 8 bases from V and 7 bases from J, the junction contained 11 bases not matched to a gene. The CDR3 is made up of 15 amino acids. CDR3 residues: CASARGQGSENEQFF. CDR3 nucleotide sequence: TGTGCCAGCGCACGGGGACAGGGGAGTGAAAATGAGCAGTTCTTC.

This CDR3 is CASSYSVAETQYF. The CDR3 DNA is TGTGCCAGCAGTTACTCAGTTGCAGAGACCCAGTACTTC. V is TRBV6-2 or TRBV6-3 and J is TRBJ2-5; D unclear. The CDR3 loop spans 13 amino acids. Germline V gene data show CDR1 as MNHEY and CDR2 as SVGEGT. V lost 0 bases to trimming and J lost 4 bases, with 6 bases between them.